This T cell receptor beta chain is from a study of shared clonotypes between healthy human individuals (dated by TCRdb to between 2020 and 2021). About the full investigation: Two women and a few men aged 18 to 49 years were included in the cohort. For each donor, CD4 naive and CD4 memory were each given three plates, CD8 naive was given two plates, and CD8 memory was given one plate. To estimate repertoire size and how much clonotypes are shared between individuals, the study performed deep sequencing of blood TCR repertoires from 4 to 6 healthy adults. To increase sequencing depth and limit assay-specific biases, TCR repertoire library preparation and sequencing were carried out by different laboratories using diverse techniques. Per donor, leukapheresis produced somewhere between about 0.85 and 10 billion PBMCs.

V loses 5 bases, J loses 10 bases, and the germline ends lie 3 bases apart. From the cysteine up to the phenylalanine, the CDR3 has a length of 9 residues. The kept DNA is CDR3 alone, 27 bases in frame from the first base. The germline V gene (reference sequence) supplies CDR1 SSHAT and CDR2 FNYEAQ. This clone was recorded a few times. No antigen is known for it. No base qualities exist here, and no much larger clone lies one base off it. The donors were healthy, HIV-negative adults with no recently reported acute infections or vaccinations. Every donor was a Caucasian adult residing in Nashville, Tennessee, USA. Magnetic negative selection was used to enrich CD4+ T cells, after which naive cells were positively selected on CD45RA and the negative fraction became the memory subset. Blood was collected by leukapheresis, and PBMCs were isolated by Ficoll-Histopaque density gradient centrifugation and then cryopreserved in liquid nitrogen vapor phase. Purity and quantity of every magnetically sorted T cell population were checked by analytical flow cytometry. Genomic DNA was isolated from every sorted fraction and measured by UV absorbance on a Nanodrop 2000c.

Using the deep immunoSEQ assay, TCR CDR3 regions were amplified from genomic DNA by multiplex PCR. For each cell subset, the extracted genomic DNA was distributed evenly across all wells of several immunoSEQ 96-well plates, and each plate served as one replicate. Each replicate PCR for sorted subsets received roughly 0.2 ug genomic DNA, equal to about 29,000 T cell genomes. The purified libraries were quantified using a Qubit 3.0 fluorometer, sized with a Bioanalyzer 2100, and then quantified again using the KAPA Library Quantification kit. A separate single-read 150-cycle Illumina NextSeq 550 flow cell was used to sequence each immunoSEQ 96-well plate. Processing in the source paper ran as follows. The immunoSEQ output contained only junctional sequences without quality scores, so filtering could not match that applied to full-length reads. Sequences were annotated with PyIR, a Python wrapper for IgBLAST v1.9, using IMGT germline references to assign V/J genes and CDR3. Reads with weak V/J assignments (E-value above 1e-6), missing CDR3, stop codons, out-of-frame junctions, or ambiguous translated residues were removed. A V3J clonotype was defined by an identical inferred V gene, J gene, and CDR3 amino acid sequence. Percentage overlap between repertoires was calculated by dividing the number of shared unique clonotypes by the size of the smaller repertoire. Repertoire richness was assessed with RTK rarefaction, the Chao1 estimator, and Recon v2.1 estimates of unobserved clonotypes. OLGA was used to compute generation probabilities for all TCRbeta clonotypes that the gDNA method yielded from a handful of donors. TCRdb took this table from immuneACCESS and kept in-frame rearrangements with V and J called. Such tables lack part of the clones; where checked against another copy, unresolved V genes explain under half of the gap, and the rest is unexplained. V, J and clone size are those of that table, while D and trimming were read from the DNA. In this sample the table shows about 510,000 clones, 95% to 97% of which occur a single time. The top ten hold 0.06% of the sample.

The research as a whole found: Compared with non-shared clonotypes, clonotypes shared by all four sorted-subset donors had higher generation probabilities. Because the study included only a small number of donors, the genetic and exposure-history diversity represented was limited. Even with the large sequencing depth, rarefaction of the sorted-subset datasets indicated that sequencing was incomplete. Larger estimated clonotype richness was generally found for naive subsets than for memory subsets. Pairwise subsampling led to the expectation that sequencing depth would affect the degree of clonotype sharing among donors. When several donors were compared, the shared fraction of clonotypes was 5% to 6.5% for naive CD4, more than 3% for naive CD8, 2% to 2.5% for memory CD4, and roughly 0.43% for memory CD8. Sampling was limited to blood, and TCR repertoires in tissue likely differ from TCR repertoires in blood.

The V gene is TRBV7-7 and the J gene is TRBJ2-1, with the D gene too uncertain to name. This TCR came from a young woman in good health. The sample taken for sequencing was naive CD4+ T cells sorted from blood. Reading the label with the study, this specimen's cell subset or site is: CD45RA+ positively selected. The CDR3 region: CASSPEQFF. The DNA sequence is given as TGTGCCAGCAGCCCAGAGCAGTTCTTC.